The 24 T cell receptor beta chains below all came from one sample that was sequenced in a study of blood T cell repertoires in COVID-19. Using immunoSEQ multiplex PCR, the repertoire was profiled, and TCRdb retains in-frame clones only, with some absent. The sample includes approximately 150,000 clones, roughly 82% of them seen just once. The sequenced sample consisted of peripheral blood. The source is a human donor in a cohort sampled during active COVID-19.

This sequence joins TRBV9 and TRBJ1-2; the D gene is possibly TRBD1 (5 bases). The CDR3 is 16 residues long. In germline, CDR1 is SGDLS, CDR2 YYNGEE. Deletions cut 3 bases from V and 0 bases from J, with 15 bases between. Here the CDR3 DNA reads TGTGCCAGCAGCGCGCGGGAGGGGTATGCTAACTATGGCTACACCTTC. Protein: CASSAREGYANYGYTF.

CDR3 region: CASSLAGLAGGPGTQYF. The CDR3 coding sequence is TGTGCCAGCAGCTTAGCGGGACTAGCGGGGGGGCCAGGGACGCAGTATTTT. This sequence joins TRBV7-2 and TRBJ2-3; 16 positions match TRBD2. V gave up 0 bases and J gave up 9 bases; unmatched junction bases: 6. Germline CDR1 SGHTA, CDR2 FQGNSA. CDR3 length equals 17 residues.

This chain connects TRBV7-8 to TRBJ2-1, with D possibly being TRBD2 (7 bases). CDR3 size: 16 residues. CDR1 SGHVS and CDR2 FQNEAQ come from the germline V gene. V was cut by 0 bases and J by 7 bases, with 16 bases left in between. CDR3 in DNA: TGTGCCAGCAGCTTAGCGGGGGGGCCTTTGTTGAATGAGCAGTTCTTC. This encodes CASSLAGGPLLNEQFF.

The CDR3 sequence: CASSLGVREGEPQHF. DNA of the CDR3: TGTGCCAGCAGCTTAGGGGTTCGAGAAGGGGAGCCCCAGCATTTT. V gene TRBV7-9 combines with J gene TRBJ1-5, with a weak D call TRBD1 (5 bases). V lost 1 base and J lost 8, with 15 bases in between. The germline V gene encodes CDR1 SEHNR and CDR2 FQNEAQ (reference sequence). This CDR3 is built from 15 residues.

This clone is a singleton in its sample. The V call is TRBV9, the J call TRBJ1-1, with TRBD1 matching 9 bases. This CDR3 is built from 16 residues. CDR1 is SGDLS, CDR2 YYNGEE, per germline. With 4 bases clipped from V and 7 bases from J, the junction kept 14 bases outside the gene matches. This CDR3 reads CASSPHSDRGESEAFF. Written as DNA, the CDR3 is TGTGCCAGCAGCCCACACTCCGACAGGGGGGAAAGTGAAGCTTTCTTT.

The V and J genes are TRBV9 and TRBJ1-6; weak D call: TRBD1 (5 bases). The germline gives CDR1 SGDLS, CDR2 YYNGEE. The CDR3 contains 17 residues. Trimming removed 4 bases from V and 10 bases from J, with 24 bases in between. In nucleotides, the CDR3 is TGTGCCAGCAGCCCCCCCCCTGAGAAAGGGGAAGGCTCACCCCTCCACTTT. It yields the protein CASSPPPEKGEGSPLHF.

The chain links TRBV24-1 to TRBJ1-6; 7 bases are shared with TRBD1. The germline V gene has CDR1 KGHDR and CDR2 SFDVKD. J was trimmed by 4 bases and V by 1 base; bases with no gene match: 15. The CDR3 totals 20 residues. As DNA, the CDR3 is TGTGCCACCAGTGATTTCGGGGCCACCGGGACAGTGGCTTATAATTCACCCCTCCACTTT. It yields the protein CATSDFGATGTVAYNSPLHF.

The rearrangement links TRBV28 to TRBJ1-6, with D perhaps TRBD1 (5 bases). The V gene's germline CDR1 is MDHEN and CDR2 SYDVKM. This CDR3 is built from 18 residues. The V and J ends lost 7 bases and 2 bases respectively, with 21 bases between them. The CDR3 nucleotides read TGTGCCAGCAACCTCCGCCCACCAGGGTACACCTATAATTCACCCCTCCACTTT. This sequence encodes CASNLRPPGYTYNSPLHF.

The chain joins TRBV10-2 to TRBJ1-1; maybe TRBD1 (6 bases). Looked up from germline, CDR1 is WSHSY and CDR2 is SAAADI. With 3 bases removed from V and 2 bases from J, the gap between germline ends came to 10 bases. The length of the CDR3 is 14 residues. CDR3 residues: CASSDRTDNTEAFF. In nucleotides, the CDR3 is TGCGCCAGCAGTGATAGGACAGATAACACTGAAGCTTTCTTT.

The sample holds one count of this clone. The chain uses TRBV27 and TRBJ2-2; D is possibly TRBD1 (5 bases). The ends were cut back, 6 bases at V and 7 bases at J, with 9 bases in the middle. The CDR3 runs to 12 residues. In germline, CDR1 is MNHEY, CDR2 SMNVEV (reference sequence). The CDR3 is CASSRTGGELFF. The CDR3 region has the DNA TGTGCCAGCAGCCGAACAGGCGGGGAGCTGTTTTTT.

The chain joins TRBV9 to TRBJ2-1; 8 bases map to TRBD1. The CDR3 is 15 residues long. Looked up from germline, CDR1 is SGDLS and CDR2 is YYNGEE. V dropped 5 bases and J dropped 3; count of bases not matched to a gene: 7. CDR3 nucleotide sequence: TGTGCCAGCAGTAACACAGGGGGTCGCTACAATGAGCAGTTCTTC. Residues: CASSNTGGRYNEQFF.

The chain recombines TRBV10-1 with TRBJ1-1, with 8 bases that match TRBD1. Germline lookup yields CDR1 WNHNN and CDR2 SYGVQD (reference sequence). The CDR3 totals 15 residues. The junction had 7 bases not matched to a gene; V was cut back by 2 bases and J by 5 bases. The CDR3 bases are TGCGCCAGCAGTGAGCCTGGACAGGGAGAAACTGAAGCTTTCTTT. Residues: CASSEPGQGETEAFF.

A remark on this clone: This CDR3 is also generated by other DNA sequences in the sample. This sequence joins TRBV12-3 or TRBV12-4 and TRBJ1-5; maybe TRBD1 (5 bases). The V gene lost 2 bases and the J gene lost 4 bases, with 6 bases spanning the gap. The CDR3 runs 13 residues. This CDR3 reads CASSLRQNQPQHF. The CDR3, as DNA: TGTGCCAGCAGTTTAAGACAGAATCAGCCCCAGCATTTT.

This chain uses TRBV12-3 or TRBV12-4 with TRBJ2-4; D remains ambiguous. This CDR3 is 12 amino acids long. V was trimmed by 6 bases and J by 8 bases, leaving 11 bases between them. The DNA for the CDR3 is TGTGCCAGCAGACTCGCTCAGGACATTCAGTACTTC. It specifies CASRLAQDIQYF.

This chain links TRBV5-5 with TRBJ2-1; D unclear. The length of the CDR3 is 15 residues. V was shortened by 6 bases and J by 0 bases, with 13 bases between the two germline ends. Per the germline V gene, CDR1 is SGHKS and CDR2 is YYEKEE (reference sequence). In DNA, the CDR3 is TGTGCCAGCACCCGTCAGGTGAGCTCCTACAATGAGCAGTTCTTC. Translated, it gives CASTRQVSSYNEQFF.

V usage is TRBV5-1 and J usage is TRBJ2-3, with 7 bases lining up with TRBD2. V dropped 6 bases and J dropped 2; count of bases not matched to a gene: 9. This CDR3 has 15 residues. Germline V gives CDR1 SGHRS, CDR2 YFSETQ. The CDR3 region has the DNA TGCGCCAGCATGCTAGCGGACACCTCCACAGATACGCAGTATTTT. Translation: CASMLADTSTDTQYF. The whole variable domain, filled in from reference TRBV5-1 and TRBJ2-3, reads KAGVTQTPRYLIKTRGQQVTLSCSPISGHRSVSWYQQTPGQGLQFLFEYFSETQRNKGNFPGRFSGRQFSNSRSEMNVSTLELGDSALYLCASMLADTSTDTQYFGPGTRLTVL.

V usage is TRBV5-1 and J usage is TRBJ2-5, with TRBD2 as a possible D gene (6 bases). The CDR3 contains 15 residues. V gave up 0 bases and J gave up 2 bases, with 11 bases separating them. Per the germline V gene, CDR1 is SGHRS and CDR2 is YFSETQ. CDR3: CASSLGNGGQETQYF. The CDR3 bases are TGCGCCAGCAGCTTGGGAAATGGGGGGCAAGAGACCCAGTACTTC.

V usage is TRBV29-1 and J usage is TRBJ1-1, with a possible D match to TRBD1 (5 bases). Trimming took off 3 bases at V and 4 bases at J, with 9 bases between the two ends. Looked up from germline, CDR1 is SQVTM and CDR2 is ANQGSEA. CDR3 size: 12 residues. In DNA, the CDR3 is TGCAGCGTTGAGCAGCAGGGCACTGAAGCTTTCTTT. Amino acid sequence: CSVEQQGTEAFF.

The chain employs TRBV3-1 (or the pseudogene TRBV3-2) and TRBJ1-2; D is uncertain. Germline assignment: CDR1 LGHDT and CDR2 YNNKEL (reference sequence). This CDR3 has 14 residues. Trimming left V 0 bases short and J 6 bases short, with 11 bases between. CDR3 residues: CASSQERLRDGYTF. The CDR3 region has the DNA TGTGCCAGCAGCCAAGAGAGGCTTCGGGATGGCTACACCTTC.

The chain carries TRBV15 and TRBJ2-3, with D possibly matching TRBD2 (6 bases). Trimming removed 2 bases from V and 5 bases from J, with 20 bases in between. The CDR3 is made up of 17 amino acids. Germline V gene data show CDR1 as LNHNV and CDR2 as YYDKDF (reference sequence). CDR3 sequence reads: CATSRPLGGSHKDTQYF. For the CDR3, the DNA is TGTGCCACCAGCAGACCCCTCGGAGGGAGTCATAAAGATACGCAGTATTTT. The full variable domain, with the rest looked up from reference TRBV15 and TRBJ2-3, is DAMVIQNPRYQVTQFGKPVTLSCSQTLNHNVMYWYQQKSSQAPKLLFHYYDKDFNNEADTPDNFQSRRPNTSFCFLDIRSPGLGDTAMYLCATSRPLGGSHKDTQYFGPGTRLTVL.

J is TRBJ2-5 and V is TRBV18, with D perhaps matching TRBD1 (6 bases). Trimming left V 8 bases short and J 0 bases short, with 10 bases between. There are 13 residues in the CDR3. The germline V gene encodes CDR1 KGHSH and CDR2 LQKENI. CDR3 nucleotide sequence: TGTGCCAGCCGGGACAAGTACCAAGAGACCCAGTACTTC. The encoded protein is CASRDKYQETQYF.

Many counts were recorded for this clone. The chain combines TRBV7-8 with TRBJ1-6; 8 bases align to TRBD1. This CDR3 spans 14 amino acids. The junction had 6 bases not matched to a gene; V was cut back by 5 bases and J by 9 bases. CDR1 SGHVS and CDR2 FQNEAQ come from the germline V gene. The CDR3 sequence is CASSPQTGVSPLHF. The CDR3 DNA follows: TGTGCCAGCAGCCCCCAGACAGGGGTTTCACCCCTCCACTTT.

This clone came up a few times. The V and J genes are TRBV5-1 and TRBJ1-4; D is perhaps TRBD1 (5 bases). Germline V CDR1 and CDR2: SGHRS, YFSETQ. Trimming shortened V by 3 bases and J by 1 base, and 7 bases separated the two germline ends. The CDR3 runs to 14 residues. The CDR3 here is CASSWGGTNEKLFF. The DNA of the CDR3 is TGCGCCAGCAGCTGGGGGGGAACTAATGAAAAACTGTTTTTT.

This clone has only one observation. The genes are TRBV30 and TRBJ2-7; TRBD2 might be the D (5 bases). V dropped 1 base and J dropped 2 bases, with 12 bases sitting between them. Germline V gene sequence: CDR1 GTSNPN, CDR2 SVGIG (reference sequence). The length of the CDR3 is 14 residues. CDR3 in DNA: TGTGCCTGGAGTGGCGGCGGTAGCGCCTACGAGCAGTACTTC. Translating it yields CAWSGGGSAYEQYF.